The present T cell receptor beta chain was sequenced within a study of T cell responses to AZD1222 COVID-19 vaccine. This clone showed up just once. Its antigen is as yet unknown. Data came from immunoSEQ multiplex PCR; TCRdb stores just in-frame clones and leaves some out. The sample lists approximately 300,000 clones, 94% occurring once. Study-wide points: As reported, nearly half of all spike-specific TCRs target variant regions that are unmutated. It should be noted that donors were predominantly white British and more often female, and clonal diversity was possibly underestimated. Repertoires were sampled only after the peak T cell response.

The CDR3 length is 13 residues. From germline, CDR1 is MDHEN and CDR2 SYDVKM. Trimming pared 6 bases from V and 6 bases from J, leaving 15 bases between. Source: peripheral blood, taken 28 days after the second AZD1222 dose. V gene TRBV28 combines with J gene TRBJ2-7, with D perhaps assigned TRBD1 or TRBD2 (6 bases each). The TCR originated in an adult who received the AZD1222 COVID-19 vaccine. This CDR3 is CASRLRGTFEQYF. CDR3 nucleotides: TGTGCCAGCAGGCTTAGGGGGACTTTCGAGCAGTACTTC.